This entry features one T cell receptor (beta chain) sequence. Its target is unknown. Everyone who donated was a healthy bone marrow donor. The data stem from a study of cytomegalovirus exposure and HLA in healthy donors. Overall study: There were about 85 million unique TCRs (from HLA-typed donors) in an early data release.

Researchers ran the PCR with 60 Vbeta and 13 Jbeta primers. Authors' methods: In a later analysis, the count reached approximately 80 million unique TCR beta chains, with around 11 million shared. Clones were read by immunoSEQ multiplex PCR, and TCRdb kept only the in-frame ones, dropping some. V, J and clone size are those of that table, while D and trimming were read from the DNA. The sample records some 150,000 clones, around 79% being singletons. Study outcomes and limitations: Reportedly, HLA-A and HLA-B alleles of most subjects were accurately predicted from TCR beta.

Germline CDR1 and CDR2: MGHDK and SYGVNS. The CDR3 extends over 11 amino acids. The V gene lost 8 bases and the J gene lost 5 bases, with 10 bases spanning the gap. The chain carries TRBV25-1 and TRBJ2-7; tentative D call: TRBD1 (6 bases). The sequencing input was PBMCs. This receptor was taken from a man in his thirties or forties in good health and CMV-seropositive. As DNA, the CDR3 is TGTGCCAGCGAGCGGACAGACGAGCAGTACTTC. Translation: CASERTDEQYF.